This T cell receptor beta chain stems from a study of shared clonotypes between healthy human individuals. Looking at the study overall: Every donor yielded three CD4 naive, three CD4 memory, two CD8 naive and one CD8 memory plate.

After removal of 6 bases from V and 0 bases from J, the junction contained 8 bases not matched to a gene. Germline loops: CDR1 MDHEN, CDR2 SYDVKM. CDR3 length equals 16 residues. Only CD45RO-negative cells positively selected for CCR7 counted as naive CD8 cells, so terminally differentiated effector memory CD45RA+ cells were excluded. Samples underwent the assay at deep level. Some 30,000 T cell genomes, or roughly 180 ng DNA, went into the sorted-subset replicate PCRs. Libraries were prepared by immunoSEQ multiplex PCR; TCRdb keeps only in-frame clonotypes and omits some of them. The sample comprises around 2,000,000 clones, over 85% of which are singletons, and roughly 1.1% rests with the top ten.

The TCR sequence derives from a man aged 18 to 29 in good health. This chain connects TRBV28 to TRBJ1-2; 9 bases align to TRBD1. The sample consisted of naive CD8+ T cells sorted from blood. The CDR3 loop is CASRPQGAPSNYGYTF. CDR3 DNA sequence: TGTGCCAGCAGGCCACAGGGGGCCCCCTCTAACTATGGCTACACCTTC.